Described below is a single T cell receptor beta chain sequence and its context. The data stem from a study of T-cell reconstitution after alpha-beta-depleted transplantation in children. The trim removed 2 bases at V and 0 bases at J, leaving 2 bases unmatched. CDR3 size: 15 residues. Germline CDR1 reads SGDLS; CDR2 reads YYNGEE. Unique molecular identifiers were incorporated during preparation of the TCRbeta library. TCRdb fed the PCR reads into MiXCR, producing one record per CDR3 protein. Altogether about 500,000 distinct CDR3 sequences are present, around a third being singletons, with the ten largest covering 2% to 2.5%.

This sequence was found in a human donor who donated a stem cell graft to a child with aplastic anemia. The gene calls are TRBV9 and TRBJ2-1, with TRBD1 identical over 7 bases. The source was PBMCs from the stem cell graft donor, collected from the stem cell graft. This chain's CDR3 is CASSVSGGSYNEQFF. The CDR3 DNA reads as TGTGCCAGCAGCGTCTCAGGGGGCTCCTACAATGAGCAGTTCTTC.